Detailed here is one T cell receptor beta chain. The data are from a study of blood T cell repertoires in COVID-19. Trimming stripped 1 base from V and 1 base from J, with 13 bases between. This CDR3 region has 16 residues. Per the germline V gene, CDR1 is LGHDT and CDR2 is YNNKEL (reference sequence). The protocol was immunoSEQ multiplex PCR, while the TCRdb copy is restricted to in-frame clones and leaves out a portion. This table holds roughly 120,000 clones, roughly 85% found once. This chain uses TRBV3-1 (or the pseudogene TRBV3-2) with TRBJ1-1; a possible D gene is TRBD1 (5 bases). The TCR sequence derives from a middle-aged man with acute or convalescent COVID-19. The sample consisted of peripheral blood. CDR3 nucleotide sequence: TGTGCCAGCAGCCAAGGGGGCTACGGAAGGAACACTGAAGCTTTCTTT. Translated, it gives CASSQGGYGRNTEAFF.